A selection of T cell receptor beta chains follows, all from one sample in a study of blood T cell repertoires in COVID-19. The method was immunoSEQ multiplex PCR; TCRdb's version includes in-frame clones alone and lacks a portion of them. The table has 330,000 or so clones, roughly 90% seen once. Sequenced: peripheral blood. All receptors derive from a man aged 30 to 39 with COVID-19, enrolled during active disease. Each CDR3 is given with its conserved first and last residue. Fields, in order: D gene, CDR3 length, V gene, CDR3 protein. The D gene is left open where the match is weak.

TRBD1	16	TRBV4-2	CASSQDPGQGTYEQYF
TRBD1	15	TRBV5-4	CASSPGDRDYTEAFF
.	15	TRBV2	CASSPTSTPRETQYF
TRBD1	18	TRBV4-1	CASSQGDRFSSGANVLTF
.	14	TRBV28	CASSAWASNTEAFF
.	14	TRBV7-8	CASSLPDSAYEQYF
.	16	TRBV7-7	CASSHLEGLSYNEQFF
TRBD1	15	TRBV28	CASRPGQGINQPQHF
.	14	TRBV7-2	CASSASGDRHEQFF
TRBD1	17	TRBV15	CATSRGRTGLVTDTQYF
TRBD1	14	TRBV25-1	CASSPDRDGSPLHF
.	11	TRBV7-2	CASSPRTEAFF
TRBD1	14	TRBV2	CASSGTGGSQPQHF
.	15	TRBV5-1	CASSLNAGRGGELFF
TRBD1	16	TRBV6-5	CASSYSGTGVTDTQYF
.	15	TRBV6-5	CASSYSVQAGSGYTF
.	18	TRBV18	CASSPEKDGTYVSYEQYF
.	16	TRBV18	CASSQKLQGSNTEAFF
.	12	TRBV10-3	CATRDNSYEQYF
.	17	TRBV28	CASSSDLSAYSNQPQHF
TRBD2	16	TRBV5-4	CASSLYGLAGAYEQYF
.	19	TRBV21-1	CASSKTLALRDNLTDTQYF
.	12	TRBV12-3/TRBV12-4	CASSSGRGEAFF
TRBD2	18	TRBV4-1	CASSHPGLAGGPIREQYF
.	13	TRBV30	CAWSVNSNTEAFF
TRBD2	16	TRBV6-6	CASSYGLAGVLNTQYF
.	15	TRBV2	CASKSGSTNTGELFF
.	17	TRBV5-1	CASSLIGPTVRQETQYF
TRBD2	15	TRBV7-9	CASSFIAGVTETQYF
.	13	TRBV11-2	CASSPQVYNEQFF
TRBD1	14	TRBV2	CASSAGTARTEAFF
TRBD1	18	TRBV30	CAATEYKLRDRAYNEQFF
TRBD1	18	TRBV29-1	CSVVGQGPRWDSNQPQHF
.	16	TRBV27	CASTGQINSGANVLTF
.	14	TRBV19	CASSIDYAGNIQYF
TRBD1	16	TRBV7-3	CASSSGQGSVGETQYF
TRBD1	15	TRBV5-1	CASSLQGVRTDTQYF
.	14	TRBV11-2	CASSATSSYNEQFF
TRBD2	11	TRBV20-1	CSARTSNEQFF
TRBD1	16	TRBV5-6	CASSLAVGTAIYEQYF
.	13	TRBV2	CASSGGVGSPLHF
TRBD2	16	TRBV27	CASSSSGGRVTGELFF
.	15	TRBV11-2	CASSFWWQTNEKLFF
TRBD1	14	TRBV2	CASSRTGRNQPQHF
.	14	TRBV19	CASSTGSYTGELFF